A single T cell receptor (beta chain) is shown here with its context. Its antigen is still unknown. The sample holds no much larger clone one base away, and base qualities are not on file. All of the isolated RNA was reverse transcribed with the High Capacity cDNA Reverse Transcription Kit, so expressed TCRB transcripts were sequenced. Naive, central memory and regulatory T cell samples underwent deep immunoSEQ sequencing, averaging around 4 million total reads per sample. After sorted cells were lysed in RLT buffer, RNA was extracted with DNase-treated RNeasy Micro or Mini kits, with the choice depending on cell number. Each cell subset was processed on its own to prevent cross-contamination, while patient and healthy donor samples were processed together. The immunoSEQ multiplex PCR was used to amplify TCRB sequences from cDNA, generating 87-bp fragments that spanned the CDR3 region. The amplicons were sequenced using the Illumina HiSeq platform. The paper's processing steps were these. PCR bias was computationally corrected using synthetic template baselines, reads within Hamming distance 2 were collapsed, and singletons that could not be merged were discarded. Reads were aligned against IMGT so that V, D and J genes, CDR3 length and insertions or deletions at six rearrangement sites could be assigned. Clonotype counts were normalized to sorted cell number within each subset before computing true diversity and Gini coefficients with the tcR R package. The overlap coefficient, calculated on TCRB nucleotide sequences, was used to quantify repertoire sharing. Out-of-frame TCRB sequences from naive cells were analyzed to stand in for the pre-selection repertoire. Sourced from immuneACCESS, this table was stored by TCRdb with only in-frame sequences that have V and J called. A share of the clones is absent; for the studies checked, an unresolved V gene accounts for under half, and the remainder has no known explanation. The DNA gave D and trimming, while V, J and clone size come from that table. Across this sample there are 250,000 to 300,000 clones, with around an eighth seen only once. 0.017% of the sample is taken by the ten largest.

The source of the sample is a study of beta chain features in type 1 diabetes (dated by TCRdb to 2017 to 2018). Looking at the study overall: No differences in mean age, gender distribution, total cell number or subset yield were found between patients and healthy donors. A total of about 110,000,000 sorted cells were examined across all samples, and a strong correlation was observed between cell number per subset and RNA yield. The study compared TCRB repertoires of sorted circulating CD4+ T cell subsets between recently diagnosed type 1 diabetes patients and matched healthy donors. Naive and central memory subsets were obtained from all 30 or so donors, but regulatory and stem cell-like memory subsets were isolated from only 8 patients and 8 healthy donors.

According to the germline V gene (reference sequence), CDR1 reads SEHNR and CDR2 reads FQNEAQ. From cysteine to phenylalanine, the CDR3 is 11 amino acids long. Just CDR3 DNA is preserved here, 33 bases in frame from base 1. Findings and caveats that apply to the study as a whole: Because small numbers of individuals were included in the HLA sub-analyses, any influence of HLA type on TCRB rearrangement was left unresolved. Because cDNA was sequenced instead of genomic DNA, highly expressing activated cells could be over-represented, though the groups showed no difference in activation or CD3 levels. In all four CD4+ subsets, TCRB CDR3 length was moderately but significantly shorter in type 1 diabetes patients. Shorter templates might be favored by PCR, yet because patient and control samples were amplified and corrected together, any such skew would affect both groups equally. Naive, central memory and regulatory TCRB repertoires appeared more similar among patients than among healthy donors. At VDJ recombination sites, patients with type 1 diabetes made fewer insertions and deleted more nucleotides, a pattern implying thymic rearrangement abnormalities.

Each donor gave one peripheral blood draw, averaging approximately 0.11 L, which was collected into heparinised tubes. Using a panel that included CD45RO, CCR7, CD25, CD127, CD95 and CD27, naive, central memory, regulatory and stem cell-like memory CD4+ T cells were sorted on a BD FACSAria II. All sorted populations exceeded 95% purity. PBMCs were isolated right away by Lymphoprep density gradient centrifugation and were stained directly, without culture. So that batch effects would be minimized, each experiment stained and sorted samples in pairs, pairing one healthy donor with one patient. Sequences were obtained from naive CD4+ T cells from blood. What this sample's cell subset or site label stands for: true naive CD4+ T cells. The V and J segments used are TRBV7-9 and TRBJ2-5, with the D gene not confidently named. The last part of the DNA fits TRBJ2-7 better; the J call may be wrong. The receptor was derived from a man in his thirties or forties with type 1 diabetes. The bases read TGTGCCAGCAGCCCTTCCTACGAGCAGTACTTC. This codes for CASSPSYEQYF.